The 3 T cell receptor beta chains below were found in one sample sequenced in a study of CD8+ T cells in alopecia areata. Following RNA extraction, reverse transcription yielded cDNA that acted as the sequencing template. Assay used: immunoSEQ multiplex PCR; TCRdb lists only in-frame clones, some missing. The sample lists fewer than 250,000 clones; less than 65% were seen once. Indicated treatment: oral pan-JAK inhibitor, 5-10 mg twice daily. The source material was CD4+ T cells sorted from blood, sampled at week 4, from a patient treated with tofacitinib. These receptors were obtained from a human donor with alopecia areata.

The chain carries TRBV30 and TRBJ1-2; 7 bases match TRBD1. This CDR3 has 14 residues. Looked up from germline, CDR1 is GTSNPN and CDR2 is SVGIG (reference sequence). V dropped 0 bases and J dropped 1; count of bases not matched to a gene: 2. CDR3 protein: CAWSVRDSNYGYTF. The CDR3 nucleotides are TGTGCCTGGAGTGTACGGGACAGTAACTATGGCTACACCTTC.

This clone was seen only a few times. The chain has TRBV30 and TRBJ1-2; D is unclear. The CDR3 is made up of 13 amino acids. Germline V gene sequence: CDR1 GTSNPN, CDR2 SVGIG (reference sequence). V was clipped by 0 bases and J by 5 bases, with 10 bases between them. CDR3 region: CAWSVAGLYGYTF. CDR3 sequence (DNA): TGTGCCTGGAGTGTAGCAGGTCTTTATGGCTACACCTTC.

The genes are TRBV18 and TRBJ1-2, with a possible D match to TRBD1 (5 bases). The CDR3 consists of 16 residues. Germline V gene sequence: CDR1 KGHSH, CDR2 LQKENI. Deletions cut 4 bases from V and 4 bases from J, with 19 bases between. The CDR3 sequence: CASSQALGTDLYGYTF. The CDR3 nucleotides are TGTGCCAGCTCACAAGCTTTGGGGACCGACCTCTATGGCTACACCTTC. The full variable domain, with the rest looked up from reference TRBV18 and TRBJ1-2, is NAGVMQNPRHLVRRRGQEARLRCSPMKGHSHVYWYRQLPEEGLKFMVYLQKENIIDESGMPKERFSAEFPKEGPSILRIQQVVRGDSAAYFCASSQALGTDLYGYTFGSGTRLTVV.